One TCR beta chain is described in this entry. The CDR3 loop spans 13 amino acids. The J segment lost 3 bases and the V segment lost 6 bases, leaving 3 bases of the junction unmatched. Looked up from germline, CDR1 is MDHEN and CDR2 is SYDVKM. These data come from a study of Ad26.COV2.S vaccination and SARS-CoV-2 variants. Only in-frame clones appear in the TCRdb table, and some are missing; sequencing was by immunoSEQ multiplex PCR. The table records about 94,000 clones, 82% of them present only once. This chain joins TRBV28 and TRBJ1-2, with TRBD1 matching 8 bases. The sequence came from a human donor who had recovered from COVID-19. Sequencing was performed on peripheral blood, taken after recovery from COVID-19. CDR3: CASRPTGDYGYTF. The CDR3 DNA follows: TGTGCCAGCAGACCGACAGGGGACTATGGCTACACCTTC.